This T cell receptor (beta chain) is drawn from a study of blood T cell repertoires in COVID-19. Looking at the study overall: COVID-19 samples, acute and convalescent, were from the United States, Italy and Spain. From T cells, B-cell-depleted T cells, or PBMCs came the material, which was cDNA or gDNA.

The V end lost 2 bases, the J end lost 1 base, and 14 bases lay between the germline ends. Germline-derived CDR1 and CDR2 are MNHEY and SVGAGI. CDR3 length: 16 amino acids. Profiled with immunoSEQ multiplex PCR; TCRdb holds only in-frame clones, not every one. The table shows a few hundred thousand clones, with 80% to 90% occurring only once. What was sequenced was PBMCs or T cells enriched from blood (not recorded which). The rearrangement uses TRBV6-5 and TRBJ1-1; TRBD1 might be the D (5 bases). The TCR originated in a woman aged 35 to 49 with acute COVID-19. The CDR3 nucleotides read TGTGCCAGCAGTTACGGCCCCAGGGTGGGGAACACTGAAGCTTTCTTT. It specifies CASSYGPRVGNTEAFF.